The 5 T cell receptor beta chains below all came from one sample that was sequenced in a study of a mutant IDH1 vaccine in newly diagnosed glioma. For these receptors, no antigen is known. Time point indicated: week 47, end of study. Every vaccination contained 300 ug of the mutant IDH1 20-mer peptide and was paired with topical imiquimod. The method was immunoSEQ multiplex PCR; TCRdb's version includes in-frame clones alone and lacks a portion of them. The repertoire has approximately 60,000 clones, under 85% of them found once; the top ten carry under 4.5%. The specimen comprised PBMCs, sampled from a glioma patient whose treatment included an IDH1 peptide vaccine. These receptors were obtained from a man aged 30 to 39 with glioma.

This clone was counted a few times. The chain couples TRBV25-1 to TRBJ1-1; D is unclear. CDR1 and CDR2 from the germline V gene are MGHDK and SYGVNS. CDR3 length: 13 amino acids. V lost 6 bases to trimming and J lost 2 bases, with 10 bases between them. In DNA form, the CDR3 reads TGTGCCAGCAGGCGGAGTGACAACACTGAAGCTTTCTTT. This codes for CASRRSDNTEAFF.

This clone showed up just once. V is TRBV5-8 and J is TRBJ1-5; D is unclear. Germline V CDR1 and CDR2: SGHTS, YDEGEE. The V gene lost 2 bases and the J gene lost 3 bases, with 9 bases spanning the gap. The length of the CDR3 is 14 residues. CDR3: CASSLGLDNQPQHF. The CDR3 nucleotides read TGTGCCAGCAGCTTAGGCCTTGACAATCAGCCCCAGCATTTT.

This sequence joins TRBV11-2 and TRBJ1-4; D remains unclear. V lost 5 bases, J lost 0 bases, and 13 bases lay in between. This CDR3 comprises 16 residues. CDR1 and CDR2 (germline): SGHAT, FQNNGV. CDR3 DNA: TGTGCCAGCAGCCTGAATGAGGGTTCAACTAATGAAAAACTGTTTTTT. This encodes CASSLNEGSTNEKLFF.

As DNA, the CDR3 is TGTGCTAGTGGTTTGGTGAGGAGGCAGGGAAGAACTGAAGCTTTCTTT. This codes for CASGLVRRQGRTEAFF. The rearrangement uses TRBV12-5 and TRBJ1-1; a possible D gene is TRBD1 (5 bases). CDR1 is LGHNT, CDR2 FRNRAP, per germline. The CDR3 is made up of 16 amino acids. Trimming took 0 bases from V and 5 from J, leaving 16 bases between them.

This clone was recorded only once. The J gene is TRBJ2-5, the V gene TRBV10-3; D remains ambiguous. Judging by the DNA end, TRBJ2-7 fits better; the J call may be wrong. CDR3 length: 12 amino acids. The germline CDR1 and CDR2 sequences are ENHRY and SYGVKD. The CDR3 protein is CAISKSSYEQYF. The CDR3 region has the DNA TGTGCCATCAGTAAGAGCTCCTACGAGCAGTACTTC.